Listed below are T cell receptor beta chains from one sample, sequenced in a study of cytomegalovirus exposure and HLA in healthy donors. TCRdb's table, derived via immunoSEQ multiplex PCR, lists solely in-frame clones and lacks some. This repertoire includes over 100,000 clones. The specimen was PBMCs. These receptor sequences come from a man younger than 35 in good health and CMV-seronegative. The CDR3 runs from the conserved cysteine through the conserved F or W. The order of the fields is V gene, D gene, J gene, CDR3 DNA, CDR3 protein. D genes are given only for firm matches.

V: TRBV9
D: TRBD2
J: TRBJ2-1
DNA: TGTGCCAGCAGCGTTCGGACTAGCGGGAACAATGAGCAGTTCTTC
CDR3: CASSVRTSGNNEQFF

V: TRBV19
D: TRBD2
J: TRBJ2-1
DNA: TGTGCCAGTATTGGGGGGGGTGGGTACAATGAGCAGTTCTTC
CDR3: CASIGGGGYNEQFF

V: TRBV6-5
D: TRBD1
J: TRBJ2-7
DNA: TGTGCCAGCGGCCGGGACAGGGCTTTCGACGAGCAGTACTTC
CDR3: CASGRDRAFDEQYF

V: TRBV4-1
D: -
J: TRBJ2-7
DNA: TGCGCCAGCAGCCAAGATGGGCCCTCTGACGAGCAGTACTTC
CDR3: CASSQDGPSDEQYF

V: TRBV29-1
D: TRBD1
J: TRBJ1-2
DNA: TGCAGCGTTACAGGGGATGATGGCTACACCTTC
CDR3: CSVTGDDGYTF

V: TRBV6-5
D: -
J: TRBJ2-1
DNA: TGTGCCAGCAGTTACTCGTGGGGGCATGAGCAGTTCTTC
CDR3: CASSYSWGHEQFF

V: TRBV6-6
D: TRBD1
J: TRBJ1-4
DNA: TGTGCCAGCAGTAACGACAGGGGTAATGAAAAACTGTTTTTT
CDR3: CASSNDRGNEKLFF

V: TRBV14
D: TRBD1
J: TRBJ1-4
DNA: TGTGCCAGCAGCCGAGACAGGGGGTATGAAAAACTGTTTTTT
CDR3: CASSRDRGYEKLFF

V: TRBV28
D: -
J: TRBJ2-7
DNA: TGTGCCAGCACAACAGCGGCGCCCTACGAGCAGTACTTC
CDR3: CASTTAAPYEQYF

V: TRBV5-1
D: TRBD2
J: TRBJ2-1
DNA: TGCGCCAGCAGCTTGCCTAGCGGGGGTTCCTACAATGAGCAGTTCTTC
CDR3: CASSLPSGGSYNEQFF

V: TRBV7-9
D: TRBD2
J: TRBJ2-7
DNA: TGTGCCAGCAGCCGGACTAGCCTATCCTACGAGCAGTACTTC
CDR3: CASSRTSLSYEQYF

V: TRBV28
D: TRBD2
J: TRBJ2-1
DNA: TGTGCCAGCAGTTTAGGGTGGGGGGGACGCAGGGTCAATGAGCAGTTCTTC
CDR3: CASSLGWGGRRVNEQFF

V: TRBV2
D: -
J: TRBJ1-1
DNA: TGTGCCAGCAGTGATTGGTCTCGGGGTGGGACTGAAGCTTTCTTT
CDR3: CASSDWSRGGTEAFF

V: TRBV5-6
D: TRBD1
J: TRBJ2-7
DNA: TGTGCCAGCAATGCTCCGGGACAGGGCGCAGGCGAGCAGTACTTC
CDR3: CASNAPGQGAGEQYF

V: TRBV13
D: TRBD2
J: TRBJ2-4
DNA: TGTGCCAGCAGCAAGGGACTAGCGGAACTAGCCAAAAACATTCAGTACTTC
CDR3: CASSKGLAELAKNIQYF

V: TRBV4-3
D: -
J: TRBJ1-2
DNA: TGCGCCAGCAGCCAAGATTTCGACTATGGCTACACCTTC
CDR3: CASSQDFDYGYTF

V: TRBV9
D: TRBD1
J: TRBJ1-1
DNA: TGTGCCAGCAGCAACGGGACAGGGTCGGACACTGAAGCTTTCTTT
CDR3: CASSNGTGSDTEAFF

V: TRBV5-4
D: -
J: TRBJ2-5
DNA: TGTGCCAGCAGCACTTTTCAAGAGACCCAGTACTTC
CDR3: CASSTFQETQYF

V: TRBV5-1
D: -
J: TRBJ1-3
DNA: TGCGCCAGCAGCTTGGGGCAGTCTGGAAACACCATATATTTT
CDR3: CASSLGQSGNTIYF

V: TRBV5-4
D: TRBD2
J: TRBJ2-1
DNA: TGTGCCAGCAGCCCCGGACTAGCGGGAGTCCGCTCCTACAATGAGCAGTTCTTC
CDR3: CASSPGLAGVRSYNEQFF

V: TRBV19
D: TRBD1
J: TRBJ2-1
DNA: TGTGCCAGTTCGGGACAGGGCTACAATGAGCAGTTCTTC
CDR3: CASSGQGYNEQFF

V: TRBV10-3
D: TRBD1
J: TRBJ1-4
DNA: TGTGCCATCAGTGAGTCAGGGCAGGGGGCCCATGAAAAACTGTTTTTT
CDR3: CAISESGQGAHEKLFF

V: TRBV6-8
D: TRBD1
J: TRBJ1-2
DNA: TGTGCCAGCAGTTGGGACAGGGAGGGCCGCTATGGCTACACCTTC
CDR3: CASSWDREGRYGYTF

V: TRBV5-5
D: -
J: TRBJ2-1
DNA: TGTGCCAGCAGCTTGGTACTAGCCAATGAGCAGTTCTTC
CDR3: CASSLVLANEQFF

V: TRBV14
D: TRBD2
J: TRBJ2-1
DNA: TGTGCCAGCAGGAGACTAGCGGGAATTAACAATGAGCAGTTCTTC
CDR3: CASRRLAGINNEQFF

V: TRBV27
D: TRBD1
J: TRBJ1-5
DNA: TGTGCCAGCCGAGCTCGGACAGGGGTCGATCAGCCCCAGCATTTT
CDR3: CASRARTGVDQPQHF

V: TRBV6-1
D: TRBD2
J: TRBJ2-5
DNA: TGTGCCAGCACTTGGACTAGCAGACAAGAGACCCAGTACTTC
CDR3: CASTWTSRQETQYF

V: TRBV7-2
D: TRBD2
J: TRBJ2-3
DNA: TGTGCAAGCGGGGGCAGGTCGTCCGCAGATACGCAGTATTTT
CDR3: CASGGRSSADTQYF

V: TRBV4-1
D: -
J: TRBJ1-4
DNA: TGCGCCAGCAGCCAATCACAGGGCACTAATGAAAAACTGTTTTTT
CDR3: CASSQSQGTNEKLFF

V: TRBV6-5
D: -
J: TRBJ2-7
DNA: TGTGCCAGCAGTTACGGGACACGGAAAACCTACGAGCAGTACTTC
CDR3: CASSYGTRKTYEQYF

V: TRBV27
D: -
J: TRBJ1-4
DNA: TGTGCCAGCAGTTTTCAGGGGCCGAATGAAAAACTGTTTTTT
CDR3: CASSFQGPNEKLFF

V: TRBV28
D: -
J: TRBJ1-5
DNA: TGTGCCAGCAGCGGGGGTGGGGTGATCAATCAGCCCCAGCATTTT
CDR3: CASSGGGVINQPQHF

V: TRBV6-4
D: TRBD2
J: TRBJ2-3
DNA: TGTGCCAGCAGTGAAAAGGCGGGGGTCACAGATACGCAGTATTTT
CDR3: CASSEKAGVTDTQYF

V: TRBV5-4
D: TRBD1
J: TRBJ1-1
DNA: TGTGCCAGCAGCAAGTCATCCGGGACAGTTTTAGGGAACACTGAAGCTTTCTTT
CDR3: CASSKSSGTVLGNTEAFF

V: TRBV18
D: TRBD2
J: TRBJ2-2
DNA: TGTGCCAGCTCTTCGCTAGCGGCAAACACCGGGGAGCTGTTTTTT
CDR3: CASSSLAANTGELFF

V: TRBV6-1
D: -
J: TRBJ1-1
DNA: TGTGCCAGCAGTGCGTCCTCGACAGGGAACACTGAAGCTTTCTTT
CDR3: CASSASSTGNTEAFF